This T cell receptor (beta chain) was identified in a study of tumor-infiltrating lymphocytes in localized non-small cell lung cancer. Study summary: Some samples were collected after neoadjuvant chemotherapy; smokers, never-smokers and several histologies were included. From each patient, both tumor and uninvolved lung, non-adjacent to tumor, were sampled.

The CDR3 consists of 16 residues. CDR1 is SGHKS and CDR2 is YYEKEE in the germline V gene (reference sequence). V dropped 0 bases and J dropped 0; count of bases not matched to a gene: 4. TCRdb's copy holds only in-frame clones and misses some; the assay was immunoSEQ multiplex PCR. The profile shows more than 15,000 clones, around 74% of them singletons. Sequences were obtained from lung tumor tissue. The V and J genes are TRBV5-5 and TRBJ2-5, with 8 bases matching TRBD2. The source of this sequence is a human donor with non-small cell lung cancer. For the CDR3, the DNA is TGTGCCAGCAGCTTGGGGGGCGGGGGGTACCAAGAGACCCAGTACTTC. Translating gives CASSLGGGGYQETQYF.